These T cell receptor beta chains were read from a single sample in a study of immune heterogeneity within non-small cell lung tumors. TCRdb re-derived calls from the multiplex PCR reads in MiXCR, one entry per CDR3 protein. The sample records tens of thousands of distinct CDR3 sequences, more than 25% being singletons. Sequenced input: lung tumor tissue. The receptors here all came from a man aged 40-50 years with non-small cell lung cancer. The CDR3 runs from the conserved cysteine through the conserved F or W. Fields, in order: D gene, V gene, J gene, CDR3 length, clone size, CDR3 DNA, CDR3 protein. The D gene is left open where the match is weak. Clone size is given for some rows only: seen once, a few or many times, or a class if the clone is expanded.

TRBD2	TRBV28	TRBJ2-1	14	many	TGTGCCAGCAGGCCCGGGGGGAGCGTCAATGAGCAGTTCTTC	CASRPGGSVNEQFF
-	TRBV25-1	TRBJ2-5	14	-	TGTGCCAGCAGTGTGTTCAGGGGCCAAGAGACCCAGTACTTC	CASSVFRGQETQYF
-	TRBV30	TRBJ2-1	16	-	TGTGCCTGGAGTCCCCCCGGGGTAGCGGAATACAATGAGCAGTTCTTC	CAWSPPGVAEYNEQFF
TRBD2	TRBV20-1	TRBJ2-7	16	many	TGCAGTGCTGGTGCGGTGGCGGGAGGGATCTCCTACGAGCAGTACTTC	CSAGAVAGGISYEQYF
-	TRBV20-1	TRBJ2-7	15	-	TGCAGTGCTTTCGACTTACAGGGAGAGTCCTACGAGCAGTACTTC	CSAFDLQGESYEQYF
TRBD1	TRBV7-2	TRBJ1-5	15	-	TGTGCCAGCAGCAGAAGGACAGGCTTCAGTCAGCCCCAGCATTTT	CASSRRTGFSQPQHF
-	TRBV19	TRBJ2-7	13	many	TGTGCCAGTAGCCCCACAGGAGGGGTTCCGCGGAACTTC	CASSPTGGVPRNF
-	TRBV3-1	TRBJ1-5	14	-	TGTGCCAGCAGCCCGGAAGCAGGGTTTCAGCCCCAGCATTTT	CASSPEAGFQPQHF
TRBD2	TRBV10-3	TRBJ2-1	15	few	TGTGCCATCGCGACTTCTAGCGGGGCTTACAATGAGCAGTTCTTC	CAIATSSGAYNEQFF
-	TRBV30	TRBJ1-1	13	many	TGTGCCTGGGCTCAGGGTGAGGTCACTGAAGCTTTCTTT	CAWAQGEVTEAFF
TRBD2	TRBV3-1	TRBJ2-2	20	few	TGTGCCAGCAGCCAAGGAAGGAGCACCGTGGGACTAGCGGGAGTGGGGGAGCTGTTTTTT	CASSQGRSTVGLAGVGELFF
-	TRBV27	TRBJ2-2	15	many	TGTGCCAGCACCCTCCGGGGACCACTGGCCGGGGAGCTGTTTTTT	CASTLRGPLAGELFF
-	TRBV30	TRBJ1-5	13	medium-sized	TGTGCCTGGAGTCCAGGAACTAGTCAGCCCCAGCATTTT	CAWSPGTSQPQHF
TRBD2	TRBV5-1	TRBJ2-7	16	many	TGCGCCAGCAGCAGTCCGCTCGGACTAGCGGCGGGTGAGCAGTACTTC	CASSSPLGLAAGEQYF
-	TRBV5-1	TRBJ1-5	13	-	TGCGCCAGCAGCCTAGGGATGAATCCGCCCCAGCATTTT	CASSLGMNPPQHF
TRBD1	TRBV6-1	TRBJ1-6	14	many	TGTGCCAGCACTCGGGACAGGGGTAATTCACCCCTCCACTTT	CASTRDRGNSPLHF
TRBD1	TRBV5-1	TRBJ2-7	14	few	TGCGCCAGCAGCTTGATCCAGGGGGCGTACGAGCAGTACTTC	CASSLIQGAYEQYF
-	TRBV6-4	TRBJ2-1	15	-	TGTGCCAGCAGTGACTCGAGGGGGGCACTAAATGAGCAGTTCTTC	CASSDSRGALNEQFF
TRBD2	TRBV6-1	TRBJ2-1	15	many	TGTGCCAGCAGCCTACTACCGGGAGGGTACAATGAGCAGTTCTTC	CASSLLPGGYNEQFF
-	TRBV20-1	TRBJ1-2	13	many	TGCAGTGCTAGCCCGCGGACTAACTATGGCTACACCTTC	CSASPRTNYGYTF
TRBD2	TRBV28	TRBJ2-3	18	few	TGTGCCAGCAGCCGACGCGAGACTAGCGGGGGTAGCACAGATACGCAGTATTTT	CASSRRETSGGSTDTQYF
-	TRBV5-8	TRBJ2-2	17	many	TGTGCCAGCAGCCCCGAAATTATCGGGGGTCATACCGGGGAGCTGTTTTTT	CASSPEIIGGHTGELFF
-	TRBV24-1	TRBJ2-3	13	-	TGTGCCACCAGTGATCCCGACAGTTATACGCAGTATTTT	CATSDPDSYTQYF